The clone carrying this T cell receptor (beta chain) was counted many times. The antigen is unknown. No cell fractionation was done, so the repertoire covers all unsorted peripheral blood T cells. Trimming removed 6 bases at V and 0 bases at J, with 10 bases between. In germline, CDR1 is SGDLS, CDR2 YYNGEE. CDR3 length: 15 residues. This sample was taken from a study of HIV-infected patients and healthy controls. Study-wide points: During therapy, HIV-associated CDR3s fell significantly in frequency, while CMV-associated CDR3s did not change significantly.

Alpha and beta constant-region primers primed reverse transcription of around 0.5 ug RNA. Using multiplexing indices, alpha and beta chain libraries were generated apart by chain-specific third strand synthesis. One primer pair amplified all rearrangements per chain; each cDNA got molecular barcodes. The cDNA received a 5' RACE adapter containing a random hexamer plus an SP2 sequencing primer site. One entry per CDR3 protein results from TCRdb running MiXCR on the 5' RACE reads. This sample yields roughly 25,000 distinct CDR3 sequences, of which about 8.5% are seen a single time; 3% to 4.5% belongs to the top ten.

J is TRBJ2-6 and V is TRBV9, with no clear D. The receptor was derived from an adult in good health. The sequenced material came from blood. CDR3 in DNA: TGTGCCAGCACCCCTGAGCACTCTGGGGCCAACGTCCTGACTTTC. Translating gives CASTPEHSGANVLTF.